Listed here are 20 T cell receptor beta chains from one sample, sequenced in a study of cytomegalovirus exposure and HLA in healthy donors. The PCR contained 60 Vbeta and 13 Jbeta primers. Method: immunoSEQ multiplex PCR; TCRdb's copy keeps in-frame clones and lacks some. The sample records 75,000 to 90,000 clones, 85% being singletons. Sequenced: PBMCs. These receptors all stem from a man aged 40-49 years in good health and CMV-seropositive.

The chain joins TRBV6-5 to TRBJ2-2; maybe TRBD1 (5 bases). Per germline, CDR1 MNHEY and CDR2 SVGAGI. CDR3 length: 13 amino acids. V lost 6 bases and J lost 1, with 6 bases in between. The CDR3 bases are TGTGCCAGCAGAACAGGGAACACCGGGGAGCTGTTTTTT. Residues: CASRTGNTGELFF.

The chain links TRBV9 to TRBJ2-4; 11 bases line up with TRBD1. The CDR3 length is 14 residues. Germline CDR1 is SGDLS and CDR2 is YYNGEE. The trim removed 2 bases at V and 7 bases at J, leaving 2 bases unmatched. The CDR3 loop reads CASSVRDRGNIQYF. In nucleotides, the CDR3 is TGTGCCAGCAGCGTTAGGGACAGGGGGAACATTCAGTACTTC.

This chain uses TRBV5-5 with TRBJ2-2, with 8 bases lining up with TRBD1. The V and J ends lost 2 bases and 5 bases, in that order; junction bases with no gene match: 5. The germline gives CDR1 SGHKS, CDR2 YYEKEE (reference sequence). CDR3 length: 15 amino acids. CDR3 sequence reads: CASSFSGQATGELFF. In DNA form, the CDR3 reads TGTGCCAGCAGCTTCTCGGGACAGGCAACCGGGGAGCTGTTTTTT.

Details on this clone: The germline gene is not matched at one end of the junction; a read error may be the cause. The chain is built from TRBV7-9 and TRBJ2-7, with 9 bases lining up with TRBD1. CDR1 is SEHNR and CDR2 is FQNEAQ in the germline V gene (reference sequence). This CDR3 spans 15 amino acids. The CDR3 sequence is CSSSETGGAFYEQYF. The CDR3 DNA sequence: TGTTCCAGCAGTGAAACAGGGGGCGCTTTCTACGAGCAGTACTTC.

In the case of this clone: In this CDR3 the conserved last residue, phenylalanine or tryptophan, is missing, so a read error is likely. The genes are TRBV6-5 and TRBJ2-3, with 9 nucleotides matching TRBD2. Per germline, CDR1 MNHEY and CDR2 SVGAGI. V dropped 1 base and J dropped 2; count of bases not matched to a gene: 4. This CDR3 contains 16 residues. The CDR3 spells CASSYLLAGLTDTQYL. The CDR3 region has the DNA TGTGCCAGCAGTTACTTACTAGCGGGTCTCACAGATACGCAGTATCTT.

The rearrangement joins TRBV25-1 to TRBJ2-5; 8 nucleotides align to TRBD1. The germline V gene has CDR1 MGHDK and CDR2 SYGVNS. The CDR3 is 14 amino acids. J lost 2 bases, V lost 10 bases, and 9 bases had no gene match. CDR3 residues: CATQGRGRQETQYF. CDR3 sequence (DNA): TGTGCCACCCAGGGCAGGGGGCGACAAGAGACCCAGTACTTC.

V usage is TRBV5-6 and J usage is TRBJ2-5; maybe TRBD1 (6 bases). V was cut by 4 bases and J by 2 bases, with 18 bases left in between. This CDR3 has 16 amino acids. CDR1 is SGHDT, CDR2 YYEEEE, per germline. The DNA of the CDR3 is TGTGCCAGCAGCCCCAGGAAAGACAGGAATCAAGAGACCCAGTACTTC. Its translation is CASSPRKDRNQETQYF.

This clone was seen only a few times. The chain joins TRBV7-2 to TRBJ1-2; TRBD1 might be the D (5 bases). CDR1 and CDR2 (germline): SGHTA, FQGNSA. V was cut by 5 bases and J by 6 bases, with 16 bases left in between. CDR3 length: 14 residues. The CDR3 DNA sequence: TGTGCCAGCAGCCAAGGATGGGGGGGTGATGGCTACACCTTC. Its protein product is CASSQGWGGDGYTF.

The V and J genes are TRBV27 and TRBJ2-7, with D possibly matching TRBD2 (6 bases). Germline V lookup: CDR1 MNHEY, CDR2 SMNVEV (reference sequence). V lost 6 bases to trimming and J lost 7 bases, with 16 bases between them. The CDR3 has 13 residues. CDR3 DNA: TGTGCCAGCAGCCAGTACTCCGCGGGGGAGCAGTACTTC. Translating gives CASSQYSAGEQYF.

V gene TRBV10-3 combines with J gene TRBJ2-3; 12 positions match TRBD2. This CDR3 has 17 amino acids. The V gene end was trimmed by 4 bases and the J gene end by 5 bases; junction bases not matched to a gene: 10. Looked up from germline, CDR1 is ENHRY and CDR2 is SYGVKD. The CDR3 coding sequence is TGTGCCATCAGTGTGGGGCAACCGGGACTAGCGGGAGATACGCAGTATTTT. Translated, it gives CAISVGQPGLAGDTQYF.

In this sample, this clone turned up a few times. This rearrangement joins TRBV5-1 to TRBJ2-7, with 7 bases matching TRBD1. Germline trimming cut 0 bases from V and 6 bases from J; bases unmatched to any gene: 0. Germline values: CDR1 SGHRS, CDR2 YFSETQ. The CDR3 loop spans 12 amino acids. The CDR3 protein is CASSLEGAEQYF. The CDR3 DNA is TGCGCCAGCAGCTTGGAGGGGGCCGAGCAGTACTTC.

This clone occurred a few times. This chain uses TRBV6-5 with TRBJ1-2; D is uncertain. There are 13 residues in the CDR3. V was trimmed by 6 bases and J by 3 bases, leaving 11 bases between them. The germline V gene has CDR1 MNHEY and CDR2 SVGAGI. CDR3 sequence reads: CASRYTEDYGYTF. In nucleotides, the CDR3 is TGTGCCAGCAGGTACACAGAAGACTATGGCTACACCTTC.

The chain couples TRBV20-1 to TRBJ2-5; no clear D gene. The CDR3 consists of 11 residues. From germline, CDR1 is DFQATT and CDR2 SNEGSKA (reference sequence). The V gene lost 3 bases and the J gene lost 5 bases, with 7 bases spanning the gap. CDR3 residues: CSASPGETQYF. CDR3 sequence (DNA): TGCAGTGCTAGTCCCGGGGAGACCCAGTACTTC.

This chain connects TRBV30 to TRBJ1-4, with no clear D. CDR1 is GTSNPN, CDR2 SVGIG, per germline (reference sequence). Trimming cost V 3 bases and J 5 bases, with 10 bases left between them. This CDR3 spans 13 amino acids. The CDR3 DNA sequence: TGTGCCTGGAGCGTCCGTGTCAATGAAAAACTGTTTTTT. Translation gives CAWSVRVNEKLFF.

The chain uses TRBV2 and TRBJ1-1, with TRBD1 matching over 8 bases. The CDR3 covers 11 residues. Germline V CDR1 and CDR2: SNHLY, FYNNEI. J was trimmed by 10 bases and V by 3 bases; bases with no gene match: 1. CDR3 coding DNA: TGTGCCAGCAGTGAGACAGGGGTAGCTTTCTTT. Translated, it gives CASSETGVAFF.

In the case of this clone: This same CDR3 is encoded by further DNA sequences in the sample. The rearrangement joins TRBV6-1 to TRBJ1-2; D call uncertain. The CDR3 covers 14 residues. V lost 8 bases, J lost 4 bases, and 17 bases lay in between. Germline CDR1 is MNHNS and CDR2 is SASEGT. The CDR3 loop reads CASRPEGAFYGYTF. The DNA for the CDR3 is TGTGCCAGCCGCCCCGAGGGAGCCTTCTATGGCTACACCTTC.

The J gene is TRBJ1-6, the V gene TRBV18; TRBD1 matches 7 bases. The CDR3 length is 17 residues. The ends lost 4 bases at V and 1 base at J; junction bases unmatched: 7. Germline CDR1 KGHSH, CDR2 LQKENI. The CDR3 bases are TGTGCCAGCTCACTAAACAGGGGCGAATCCTATAATTCACCCCTCCACTTT. It yields the protein CASSLNRGESYNSPLHF. The complete variable domain, with remaining parts taken from reference TRBV18 and TRBJ1-6, reads NAGVMQNPRHLVRRRGQEARLRCSPMKGHSHVYWYRQLPEEGLKFMVYLQKENIIDESGMPKERFSAEFPKEGPSILRIQQVVRGDSAAYFCASSLNRGESYNSPLHFGNGTRLTVT.

This clone was seen a single time. The chain combines TRBV6-5 with TRBJ1-5; D call uncertain. Germline CDR1 is MNHEY and CDR2 is SVGAGI. V lost 8 bases and J 1 base, leaving 15 bases between the germline ends. The CDR3 extends over 15 amino acids. Here the CDR3 reads CASRTTRNSNQPQHF. CDR3 coding DNA: TGTGCCAGCCGAACAACGAGGAACAGCAATCAGCCCCAGCATTTT.

The rearrangement links TRBV28 to TRBJ2-1, with 7 bases identical to TRBD1. V lost 5 bases and J lost 0; bases outside the gene matches: 4. Germline CDR1 MDHEN, CDR2 SYDVKM. The CDR3 extends over 15 amino acids. CDR3 bases: TGTGCCAGCAGTAAGACAGGGAGCTCCTACAATGAGCAGTTCTTC. It specifies CASSKTGSSYNEQFF.

This clone was seen a single time. CDR3 region: CATAETGTSGSSGEQFF. The CDR3 DNA reads TGTGCTACCGCAGAAACCGGGACTAGCGGGAGCAGTGGGGAGCAGTTCTTC. The chain combines TRBV12-5 with TRBJ2-1; TRBD2 aligns across 14 bases. CDR3 length: 17 residues. Germline CDR1 reads LGHNT; CDR2 reads FRNRAP. Trimming removed 10 bases from V and 10 bases from J; junction bases left unmatched: 18. Full variable domain (missing parts from reference TRBV12-5 and TRBJ2-1): DARVTQTPRHKVTEMGQEVTMRCQPILGHNTVFWYRQTMMQGLELLAYFRNRAPLDDSGMPKDRFSAEMPDATLATLKIQPSEPRDSAVYFCATAETGTSGSSGEQFFGPGTRLTVL.